Each of the 16 T cell receptor beta chains below was sequenced from the same sample in a study of OX40 agonist ivuxolimab in advanced cancers. Sequenced by immunoSEQ multiplex PCR; TCRdb stores in-frame clones only, minus some. The sample carries 70,000 or so clones, around 90% recorded once. Here the sequenced sample was CD4+ or CD8+ T cells sorted from blood, taken in a trial of the OX40 agonist ivuxolimab. These receptors were taken from an adult with an advanced solid tumor such as melanoma, head and neck, liver or kidney cancer.

The genes are TRBV4-3 and TRBJ1-2, with 8 positions matching TRBD1. The CDR3 runs to 13 residues. CDR1 is LGHNA and CDR2 is YSLEER in the germline V gene. Trimming took 5 bases from V and 8 from J; bases not matched to a gene: 7. As DNA, the CDR3 is TGCGCCAGCAGCTATATAGACAGGGGCGGCTACACCTTC. Its translation is CASSYIDRGGYTF.

This sequence joins TRBV30 and TRBJ2-3, with TRBD2 matching over 8 bases. The germline V gene encodes CDR1 GTSNPN and CDR2 SVGIG (reference sequence). Trimming took 4 bases from V and 4 from J; bases not matched to a gene: 13. The CDR3 extends over 16 amino acids. The CDR3 nucleotides read TGTGCCTGGAAGGCTGCTCGGGGGGGGAGGTCAGATACGCAGTATTTT. Translated: CAWKAARGGRSDTQYF. Together with reference TRBV30 and TRBJ2-3, the CDR3 gives the full variable domain: SQTIHQWPATLVQPVGSPLSLECTVEGTSNPNLYWYRQAAGRGLQLLFYSVGIGQISSEVPQNLSASRPQDRQFILSSKKLLLSDSGFYLCAWKAARGGRSDTQYFGPGTRLTVL.

The rearrangement joins TRBV6-5 to TRBJ1-1; D is undetermined. CDR1 and CDR2 (germline): MNHEY, SVGAGI. The V gene lost 3 bases and the J gene lost 0 bases, with 8 bases spanning the gap. The CDR3 is 14 amino acids. The CDR3 protein is CASSYHGMNTEAFF. The CDR3 region has the DNA TGTGCCAGCAGTTATCATGGGATGAACACTGAAGCTTTCTTT.

This chain uses TRBV7-2 with TRBJ2-7; D may be TRBD1 (6 bases). The CDR3 covers 13 residues. V was clipped by 1 base and J by 5 bases, with 9 bases between them. Germline-derived CDR1 and CDR2 are SGHTA and FQGNSA. Here the CDR3 DNA reads TGTGCCAGCAGCTTAGGACACAGGGACGAGCAGTACTTC. Amino acid sequence: CASSLGHRDEQYF. The full variable domain, its missing parts supplied by reference TRBV7-2 and TRBJ2-7, is GAGVSQSPSNKVTEKGKDVELRCDPISGHTALYWYRQSLGQGLEFLIYFQGNSAPDKSGLPSDRFSAERTGGSVSTLTIQRTQQEDSAVYLCASSLGHRDEQYFGPGTRLTVT.

The rearrangement uses TRBV29-1 and TRBJ2-2; no reliable D call. The CDR3 sequence is 13 residues long. The V and J ends lost 6 bases and 2 bases respectively, with 10 bases between them. Germline V lookup: CDR1 SQVTM, CDR2 ANQGSEA. The CDR3 loop reads CSVVWRNTGELFF. CDR3 nucleotide sequence: TGCAGCGTCGTCTGGCGCAACACCGGGGAGCTGTTTTTT.

The chain combines TRBV29-1 with TRBJ1-1; weak D call: TRBD1 (6 bases). The V and J ends lost 0 bases and 1 base respectively, with 9 bases between them. The germline gives CDR1 SQVTM, CDR2 ANQGSEA. The CDR3 runs 14 residues. The CDR3 nucleotides read TGCAGCGTTGAAGAGACGACAGGGAACACTGAAGCTTTCTTT. Its translation: CSVEETTGNTEAFF. Together with reference TRBV29-1 and TRBJ1-1, the CDR3 gives the full variable domain: SAVISQKPSRDICQRGTSLTIQCQVDSQVTMMFWYRQQPGQSLTLIATANQGSEATYESGFVIDKFPISRPNLTFSTLTVSNMSPEDSSIYLCSVEETTGNTEAFFGQGTRLTVV.

This chain uses TRBV6-1 with TRBJ1-2; 9 bases match TRBD1. V gave up 2 bases and J gave up 1 base; unmatched junction bases: 5. Germline-derived CDR1 and CDR2 are MNHNS and SASEGT. The CDR3 consists of 16 residues. The CDR3 loop is CASSESQGAINYGYTF. The CDR3 DNA reads TGTGCCAGCAGTGAATCACAGGGGGCGATTAACTATGGCTACACCTTC.

This sequence joins TRBV15 and TRBJ2-2; 13 positions match TRBD2. Germline lookup yields CDR1 LNHNV and CDR2 YYDKDF (reference sequence). The junction had 4 bases not matched to a gene; V was cut back by 1 base and J by 5 bases. This CDR3 has 17 residues. The CDR3 DNA reads as TGTGCCACCAGCAGAGCTCGGACTAGCGGGAGTACCGGGGAGCTGTTTTTT. Translation gives CATSRARTSGSTGELFF.

The CDR3 coding sequence is TGCGCCAGCAGCCAAGATCTGGCGCCTCAAGAGACCCAGTACTTC. Protein sequence: CASSQDLAPQETQYF. This chain uses TRBV4-3 with TRBJ2-5, with unresolved D. The germline V and J ends were trimmed by 0 bases and 2 bases, with 10 bases remaining between them. The CDR3 is 15 residues long. Germline lookup yields CDR1 LGHNA and CDR2 YSLEER.

The rearrangement uses TRBV30 and TRBJ2-1; 8 bases map to TRBD2. V lost 0 bases to trimming and J lost 5 bases; unmatched junction nucleotides: 18. CDR3 size: 19 residues. Germline assignment: CDR1 GTSNPN and CDR2 SVGIG (reference sequence). The chain's CDR3 is CAWSVLSALGAGAHNEQFF. As DNA, the CDR3 is TGTGCCTGGAGTGTACTCTCCGCGTTAGGAGCGGGAGCTCACAATGAGCAGTTCTTC.

V gene TRBV19 combines with J gene TRBJ2-1, with D hard to call. CDR1 is LNHDA, CDR2 SQIVND, per germline (reference sequence). V was shortened by 7 bases and J by 5 bases, with 12 bases between the two germline ends. This CDR3 comprises 13 residues. DNA of the CDR3: TGTGCCAGTACCCAACCGACCGACAATGAGCAGTTCTTC. Encoded protein: CASTQPTDNEQFF.

The gene calls are TRBV7-3 and TRBJ2-1; TRBD1 matches 8 bases. Germline V lookup: CDR1 SGHTA, CDR2 FQGTGA. Losses at the gene ends were 4 bases for V and 8 bases for J; bases not matched to a gene: 7. The CDR3 sequence is 14 residues long. CDR3 sequence reads: CASSSTGQEDEQFF. The CDR3 coding sequence is TGTGCCAGCAGCTCAACGGGACAGGAGGATGAGCAGTTCTTC.

The chain carries TRBV5-1 and TRBJ2-1, with D possibly TRBD2 on 7 matching bases. The germline CDR1 and CDR2 sequences are SGHRS and YFSETQ. The CDR3 runs 14 residues. The V end lost 4 bases, the J end lost 0 bases, and 8 bases lay between the germline ends. CDR3 in DNA: TGCGCCAGCAGCGCGGGGGCCTCCTACAATGAGCAGTTCTTC. Protein sequence: CASSAGASYNEQFF.

Regarding this clone: One end of the junction varies from germline; a read error may be responsible. The same CDR3 arises from other DNA sequences in this sample as well. The chain uses TRBV7-2 and TRBJ2-5, with 11 bases matching TRBD2. Looked up from germline, CDR1 is SGHTA and CDR2 is FQGNSA. This CDR3 region has 17 residues. The CDR3 sequence: CASSLGGTSGGRETQYF. Here the CDR3 DNA reads TGTGCCAGTAGCTTAGGGGGGACTAGCGGAGGAAGGGAGACCCAGTACTTC.

The rearrangement uses TRBV18 and TRBJ2-1; TRBD2 aligns across 9 bases. Losses at the gene ends were 2 bases for V and 6 bases for J; bases not matched to a gene: 2. Germline V gene lookup returns CDR1 KGHSH and CDR2 LQKENI. The CDR3 spans 14 residues. The CDR3 loop is CASSPGLASNEQFF. The CDR3 DNA reads TGTGCCAGCTCACCAGGACTAGCGTCCAATGAGCAGTTCTTC. The full variable domain, in which reference TRBV18 and TRBJ2-1 provide the parts outside the CDR3, is NAGVMQNPRHLVRRRGQEARLRCSPMKGHSHVYWYRQLPEEGLKFMVYLQKENIIDESGMPKERFSAEFPKEGPSILRIQQVVRGDSAAYFCASSPGLASNEQFFGPGTRLTVL.

The rearrangement joins TRBV28 to TRBJ1-3, with a tentative D call TRBD1 (6 bases). Per germline, CDR1 MDHEN and CDR2 SYDVKM. This CDR3 comprises 15 residues. V lost 1 base and J 4 bases, leaving 11 bases between the germline ends. DNA for the CDR3: TGTGCCAGCAGTTTATATCGGGGGGCGGGAAACACCATATATTTT. This sequence encodes CASSLYRGAGNTIYF.